The present entry profiles one T cell receptor beta chain with its context. The CDR3 consists of 14 residues. V was shortened by 5 bases and J by 4 bases, with 14 bases between the two germline ends. CDR1 and CDR2 (germline): MDHEN, SYDVKM. PCR involved 60 Vbeta and 13 Jbeta primers. The data were produced by immunoSEQ multiplex PCR, yet TCRdb's version contains in-frame clones alone and is incomplete. The data show about 95,000 clones, about 78% seen once. The sample originates from a study of cytomegalovirus exposure and HLA in healthy donors. Sequencing was carried out using PBMCs. This TCR derives from a woman in her forties in good health and CMV-seropositive. This chain links TRBV28 with TRBJ1-1; D is ambiguous. CDR3: CASSPSTGSTEAFF. CDR3 DNA: TGTGCCAGCAGTCCTTCGACGGGGAGCACTGAAGCTTTCTTT. Looking up the rest from reference TRBV28 and TRBJ1-1 gives the full variable domain: DVKVTQSSRYLVKRTGEKVFLECVQDMDHENMFWYRQDPGLGLRLIYFSYDVKMKEKGDIPEGYSVSREKKERFSLILESASTNQTSMYLCASSPSTGSTEAFFGQGTRLTVV.